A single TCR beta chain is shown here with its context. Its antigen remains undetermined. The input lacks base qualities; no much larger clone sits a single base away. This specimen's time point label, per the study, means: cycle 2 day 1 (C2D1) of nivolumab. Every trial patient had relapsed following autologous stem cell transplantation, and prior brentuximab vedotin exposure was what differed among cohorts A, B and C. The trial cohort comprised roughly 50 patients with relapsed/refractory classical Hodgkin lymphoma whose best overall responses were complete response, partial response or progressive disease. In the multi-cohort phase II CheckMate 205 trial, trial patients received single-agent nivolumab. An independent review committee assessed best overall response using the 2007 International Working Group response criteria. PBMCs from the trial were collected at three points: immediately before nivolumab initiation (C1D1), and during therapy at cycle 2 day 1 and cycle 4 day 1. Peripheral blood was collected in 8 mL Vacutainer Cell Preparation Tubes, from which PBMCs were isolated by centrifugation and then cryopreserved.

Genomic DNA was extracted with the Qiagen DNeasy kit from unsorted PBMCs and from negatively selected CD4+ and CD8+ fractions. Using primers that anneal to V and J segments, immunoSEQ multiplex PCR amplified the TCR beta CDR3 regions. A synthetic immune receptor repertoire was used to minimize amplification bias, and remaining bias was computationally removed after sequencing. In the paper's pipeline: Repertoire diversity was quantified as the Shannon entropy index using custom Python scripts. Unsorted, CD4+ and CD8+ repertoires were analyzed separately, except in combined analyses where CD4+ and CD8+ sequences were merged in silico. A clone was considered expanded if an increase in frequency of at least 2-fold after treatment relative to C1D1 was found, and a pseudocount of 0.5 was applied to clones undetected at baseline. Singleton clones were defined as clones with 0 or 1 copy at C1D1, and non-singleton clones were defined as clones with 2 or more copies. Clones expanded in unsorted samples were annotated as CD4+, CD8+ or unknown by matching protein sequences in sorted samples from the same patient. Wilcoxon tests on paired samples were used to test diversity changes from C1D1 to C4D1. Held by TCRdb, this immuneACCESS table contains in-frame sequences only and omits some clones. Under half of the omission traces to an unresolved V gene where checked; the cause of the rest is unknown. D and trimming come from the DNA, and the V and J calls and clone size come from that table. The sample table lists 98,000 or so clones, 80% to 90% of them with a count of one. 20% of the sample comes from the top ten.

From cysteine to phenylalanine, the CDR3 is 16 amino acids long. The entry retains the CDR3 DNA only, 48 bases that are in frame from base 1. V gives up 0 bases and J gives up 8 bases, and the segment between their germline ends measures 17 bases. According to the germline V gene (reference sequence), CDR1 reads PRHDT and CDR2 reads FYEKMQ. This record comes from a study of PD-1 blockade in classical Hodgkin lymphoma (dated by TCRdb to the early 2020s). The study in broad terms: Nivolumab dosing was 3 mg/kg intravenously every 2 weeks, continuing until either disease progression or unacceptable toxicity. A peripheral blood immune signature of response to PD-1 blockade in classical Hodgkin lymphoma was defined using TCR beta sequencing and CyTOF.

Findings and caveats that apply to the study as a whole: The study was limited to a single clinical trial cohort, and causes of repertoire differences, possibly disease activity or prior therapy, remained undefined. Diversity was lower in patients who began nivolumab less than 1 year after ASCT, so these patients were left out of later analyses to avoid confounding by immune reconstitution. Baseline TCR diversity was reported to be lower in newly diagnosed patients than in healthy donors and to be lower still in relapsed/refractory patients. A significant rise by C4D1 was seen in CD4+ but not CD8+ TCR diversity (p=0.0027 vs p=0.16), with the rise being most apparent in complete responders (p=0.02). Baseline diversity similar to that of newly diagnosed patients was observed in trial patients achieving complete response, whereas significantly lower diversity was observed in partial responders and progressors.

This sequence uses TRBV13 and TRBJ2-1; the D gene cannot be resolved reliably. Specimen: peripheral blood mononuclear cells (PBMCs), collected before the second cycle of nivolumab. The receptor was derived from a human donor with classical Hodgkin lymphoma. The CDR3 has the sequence CASSLGGSTFDDEQFF. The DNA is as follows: TGTGCCAGCAGCTTAGGGGGGTCTACCTTTGACGATGAGCAGTTCTTC.